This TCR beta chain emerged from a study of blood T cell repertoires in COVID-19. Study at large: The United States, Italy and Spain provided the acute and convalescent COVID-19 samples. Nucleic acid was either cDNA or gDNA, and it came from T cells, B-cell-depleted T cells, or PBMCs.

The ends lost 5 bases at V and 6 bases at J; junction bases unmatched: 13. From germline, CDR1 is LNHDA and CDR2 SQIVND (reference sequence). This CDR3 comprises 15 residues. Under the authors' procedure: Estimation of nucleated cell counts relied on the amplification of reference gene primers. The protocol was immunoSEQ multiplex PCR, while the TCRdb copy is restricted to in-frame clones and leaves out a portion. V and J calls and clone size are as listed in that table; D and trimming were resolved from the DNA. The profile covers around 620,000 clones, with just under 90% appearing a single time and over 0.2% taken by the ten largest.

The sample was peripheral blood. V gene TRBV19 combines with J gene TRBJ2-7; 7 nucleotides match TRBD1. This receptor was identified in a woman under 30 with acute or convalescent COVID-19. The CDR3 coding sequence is TGTGCCAGTAGTGTGAGACAGGGTCGTGTTGGCGAGCAGTACTTC. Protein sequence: CASSVRQGRVGEQYF.